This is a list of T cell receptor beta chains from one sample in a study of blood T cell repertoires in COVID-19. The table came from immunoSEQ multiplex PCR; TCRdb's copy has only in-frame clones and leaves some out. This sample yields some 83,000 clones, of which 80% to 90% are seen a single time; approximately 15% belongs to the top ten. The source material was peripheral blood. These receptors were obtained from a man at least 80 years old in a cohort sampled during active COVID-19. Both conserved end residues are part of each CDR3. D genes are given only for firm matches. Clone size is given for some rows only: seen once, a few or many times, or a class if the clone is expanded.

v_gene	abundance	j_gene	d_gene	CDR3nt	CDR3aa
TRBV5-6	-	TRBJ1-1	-	TGTGCCAGCAGTGGCGCAGGTTCCAAAACTGAAGCTTTCTTT	CASSGAGSKTEAFF
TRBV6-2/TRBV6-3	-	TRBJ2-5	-	TGTGCCAGCAGTTTAGCGGATCGCCAAGAGACCCAGTACTTC	CASSLADRQETQYF
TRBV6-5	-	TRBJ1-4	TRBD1	TGTGCCAGCAGCCCCGGACAGGGCACTAATGAAAAACTGTTTTTT	CASSPGQGTNEKLFF
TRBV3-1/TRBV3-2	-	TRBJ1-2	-	TGTGCCAGCAGCACCCGAGGGAAAGGGTATGGCTACACCTTC	CASSTRGKGYGYTF
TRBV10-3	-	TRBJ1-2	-	TGTGCCATCGGGGAGGGGGGATATGGCTACACCTTC	CAIGEGGYGYTF
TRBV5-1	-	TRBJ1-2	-	TGCGCCAGCAGCTTGGAAAAGGACACCTATGGCTACACCTTC	CASSLEKDTYGYTF
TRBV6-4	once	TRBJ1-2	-	TGTGCCAGCAGTAGGGGGGGACGAAACTATGGCTACACCTTC	CASSRGGRNYGYTF
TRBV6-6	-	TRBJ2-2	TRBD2	TGTGCCAGCAGTCCAGATAGCGGGGGGGCGTACGGGGAGCTGTTTTTT	CASSPDSGGAYGELFF
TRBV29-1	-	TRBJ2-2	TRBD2	TGCAGCGTGGGACTAGCGGGGGGGCCGAGGACCGGGGAGCTGTTTTTT	CSVGLAGGPRTGELFF
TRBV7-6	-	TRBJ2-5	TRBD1	TGTGCCAGCAGCTCCAGTGTAGGGGGCTGGGAGACCCAGTACTTC	CASSSSVGGWETQYF
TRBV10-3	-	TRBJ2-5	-	TGTGCCATCAGTGTAATTGCGGGGGCTGGGGGAGAGACCCAGTACTTC	CAISVIAGAGGETQYF
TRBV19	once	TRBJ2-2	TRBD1	TGTGCCAGTAGTGGACAGGGTTCCCGGGAGCTGTTTTTT	CASSGQGSRELFF
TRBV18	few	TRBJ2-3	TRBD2	TGTGCCAGCTCACCACGGTCTTCTAGCGGGGGGAACACAGATACGCAGTATTTT	CASSPRSSSGGNTDTQYF
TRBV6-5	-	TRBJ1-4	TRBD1	TGTGCCAGCAGTTACTGGGACAGGGGGCTGGAAAAACTGTTTTTT	CASSYWDRGLEKLFF
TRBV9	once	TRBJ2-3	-	TGTGCCAGCAGCGTATCAGGTATCGGCCTTCATACGCAGTATTTT	CASSVSGIGLHTQYF
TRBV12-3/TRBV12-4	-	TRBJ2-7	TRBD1	TGTGCCAGCAGTCCCGGGACAGGTTTAGAGCAGTACTTC	CASSPGTGLEQYF
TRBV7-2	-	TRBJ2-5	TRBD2	TGTGCCAGCAGCCTGAGTAGCGGGGCCATTCAAGAGACCCAGTACTTC	CASSLSSGAIQETQYF
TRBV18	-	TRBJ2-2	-	TGTGCCAGCTCACCTCCAGGGGAGTTGGAGCTGTTTTTT	CASSPPGELELFF
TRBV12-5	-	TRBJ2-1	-	TGTGCTAGTGGTCTGGGGCAGGGGTGGAATGAGCAGTTCTTC	CASGLGQGWNEQFF
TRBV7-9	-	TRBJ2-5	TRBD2	TGTGCCAGCAGCCCGAACGAGGGGACTAGCCTCATAGCCCAGTACTTC	CASSPNEGTSLIAQYF
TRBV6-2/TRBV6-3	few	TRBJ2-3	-	TGTGCCAGCAGTTCCACTAGCACAGATACGCAGTATTTT	CASSSTSTDTQYF
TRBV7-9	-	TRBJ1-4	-	TGTGCCAGCAGCCTAAGGGGGTCGGGCGAAAAACTGTTTTTT	CASSLRGSGEKLFF
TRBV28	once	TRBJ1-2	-	TGTGCCAGCAGGCCCGGGTGGGAGACGGGTGTAAGTTATGGCTACACCTTC	CASRPGWETGVSYGYTF
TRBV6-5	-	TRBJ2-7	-	TGTGCCAGCAGTTCTTGGACACCTAACTACGAGCAGTACTTC	CASSSWTPNYEQYF
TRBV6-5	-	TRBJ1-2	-	TGTGCCAGCAGTCTCCCAGGGGCGGACGGCTACACCTTC	CASSLPGADGYTF
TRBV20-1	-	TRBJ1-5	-	TGCAGTGCTAGTTGGGGGGGAGGCAATCAGCCCCAGCATTTT	CSASWGGGNQPQHF